Described below is a single T cell receptor beta chain sequence and its context. This clonotype was observed a few times. It has no known antigen specificity. Per-base qualities were not stored, and no clone one base away is much larger. These data come from a study of T-cell memory formation after mild COVID-19 (dated by TCRdb to the early 2020s). Some background on the complete study: TCR sequence clusters from the two donors were found to be largely donor specific. In two donors, T-cell clones that expanded and contracted after mild COVID-19 were followed by sequencing TCRalpha and TCRbeta repertoires longitudinally. Two young, previously healthy adult volunteers made up the cohort, one male and one female.

Sequencing used an Illumina NovaSeq 6000. TCRalpha and TCRbeta cDNA libraries were built by 5'RACE with constant-segment primers, adding sample barcodes and unique molecular identifiers. Trizol reagent was used to extract RNA from every sample. Libraries were amplified in two PCR steps, with a second sample barcode and Illumina TruSeq adapters added in the second step. Sequencing of the libraries was done on an Illumina NovaSeq, producing 2 x 150 bp paired-end reads. The paper's processing steps were these. Reads were demultiplexed and collapsed into UMI-guided consensus sequences with migec v1.2.7. Using mixcr v2.1.11, UMI consensuses were aligned to TRA and TRB V and J templates and then assembled into clonotypes. Clonotypes were classified as expanded or contracted when called significant by both edgeR and NoisET, with noise models trained on biological replicates. For edgeR calls, a false discovery rate-adjusted p below 0.01 and a log2 fold-change threshold of 1 were applied. PCA with hierarchical clustering of max-normalized trajectories of the 1000 most abundant clonotypes was used as exploratory dynamics analysis. Separately sequenced CD4+ and CD8+ repertoires were used to assign a CD4 or CD8 phenotype to each responding clone. Using fastp trimming at Q25 and MiXCR clonotype assembly, TCRdb reanalyzed the public sequencing data and kept in-frame beta chains. Every distinct CDR3 protein forms one entry, paired with its most common genes and DNA. TCRdb, rather than the study authors, made the V and J calls. A total of 150,000 to 200,000 distinct CDR3 sequences appear in this sample, about 14% of them only once. In total, the top ten clones hold around an eighth of the sample.

Trimming removed 4 bases from V and 3 bases from J, leaving 23 bases between the germline ends. The CDR3 runs 17 residues from the cysteine to the phenylalanine. CDR3 DNA only is kept here, 51 bases in frame from base 1. The germline V gene sets CDR1 to SGHDT and CDR2 to YYEEEE. Ficoll-Paque density gradient centrifugation was used to isolate PBMCs. The investigation overall reported the following: SARS-CoV-2 specificity was not confirmed for the second-wave clones peaking on day 37. Clones contracting from day 15 to 85 had balanced CD4/CD8 phenotypes, while a second wave expanding from day 15 to 37 was biased towards CD4+. The detection of some responding clones in pre-infection memory suggests that pre-existing cross-reactive memory T cells joined the SARS-CoV-2 response. Contracting CD4+ clones turned up mainly in the CM and EM memory subsets, whereas EMRA was where CD8+ clones were enriched. The study covered only a couple of mild cases, and larger cohorts including severe cases with pre-infection samples were considered necessary.

The rearranged chain carries TRBV5-6 and TRBJ2-7; the D gene could be TRBD1 or TRBD2, each one agreeing over 5 bases. The TCR originated in an adult woman who had mild COVID-19 (a few samples of this study predate the infection). The sample titles of this study are shuffled in the database, so cell type and time point are left out; the donor was told from shared clones. The sequenced material came from PBMCs or a T cell subset sorted from them (not recorded which). The nucleotides read TGTGCCAGCAGCGCCCCGGGACGGAGAAGTAGTCTCTACGAGCAGTACTTC. Translated, this is CASSAPGRRSSLYEQYF.